This T cell receptor (beta chain) came from a study of blood T cell repertoires in COVID-19 (dated by TCRdb to the early 2020s). Looking at the study overall: Samples covering the acute and convalescent phases of COVID-19 were provided by collaborators in the United States, Italy and Spain. The prospective study material was composed of cDNA or gDNA derived from T cells, B-cell-depleted T cells, or PBMCs. Deeply sampled blood TCRbeta repertoires from subjects exposed to, actively infected with, or recovered from COVID-19 were included in the dataset. The repertoires were released in a freely available public database intended as a resource for research on the immune response to SARS-CoV-2. The samples were drawn from two sources: the first 160 participants of the ongoing ImmuneRACE study, and over 1,000 subjects contributed by 6 global collaborators. Nearly every sample came with metadata listing a de-identified subject ID, COVID-19 status, age in years and sex. Where available, HLA class I and class II types were taken from metadata supplied by the sample provider and were not determined by assay-based typing.

General findings and caveats noted by the study authors: The quantity of clinical and demographic metadata differed by source and by participant and was supplied without curation.

Whole blood was collected in K2EDTA tubes by collaborating institutions according to the institutions' own protocols. For TCRbeta analysis, collaborators shipped samples in one of three forms: frozen whole blood, isolated PBMCs, or DNA extracted from either of those sample types. TCRbeta CDR3 regions were amplified from genomic DNA by means of the immunoSEQ Assay, a bias-controlled multiplex PCR. The original methods were these. The number of nucleated cells in each sample was estimated by amplification of reference gene primers within the assay. Sequence reads were collapsed and filtered to measure the absolute abundance of every unique TCRbeta CDR3 rearrangement. Productive Simpson clonality was computed per sample as the square root of Simpson's diversity index over productive rearrangements. TCRdb carries this immuneACCESS record with in-frame sequences only. Its versions omit some clonotypes, under half of them owing to an unresolved V gene in the studies checked, with the rest unexplained. V, J and clone size reflect that table, while D and trimming were determined from the DNA. This sample gives about 110,000 clones in total; around 82% of them show up just once. Together, the top ten hold less than 5% of the sample.

Comment on this clone: Its antigen remains unidentified. No much larger clonotype is one base removed from it; base qualities were not supplied.

What was sequenced was peripheral blood. The sequence was collected from a human donor in a cohort sampled during active COVID-19.

The CDR3 sequence is CASSIDGGGNSYEQYF. The DNA is TGTGCCAGTAGTATAGATGGCGGGGGAAACTCCTACGAGCAGTACTTC. Recombination linked TRBV19 to TRBJ2-7, with TRBD2 identical over 7 junction bases. From cysteine to phenylalanine, the CDR3 is 16 amino acids long. CDR3 DNA is the only sequence kept; it has 48 bases, read in frame from the first base. The CDR1 and CDR2 encoded by the germline V gene (reference sequence) are LNHDA and SQIVND. V is trimmed back by 0 bases and J by 0 bases, and the junction contains 5 bases that no gene match accounts for.